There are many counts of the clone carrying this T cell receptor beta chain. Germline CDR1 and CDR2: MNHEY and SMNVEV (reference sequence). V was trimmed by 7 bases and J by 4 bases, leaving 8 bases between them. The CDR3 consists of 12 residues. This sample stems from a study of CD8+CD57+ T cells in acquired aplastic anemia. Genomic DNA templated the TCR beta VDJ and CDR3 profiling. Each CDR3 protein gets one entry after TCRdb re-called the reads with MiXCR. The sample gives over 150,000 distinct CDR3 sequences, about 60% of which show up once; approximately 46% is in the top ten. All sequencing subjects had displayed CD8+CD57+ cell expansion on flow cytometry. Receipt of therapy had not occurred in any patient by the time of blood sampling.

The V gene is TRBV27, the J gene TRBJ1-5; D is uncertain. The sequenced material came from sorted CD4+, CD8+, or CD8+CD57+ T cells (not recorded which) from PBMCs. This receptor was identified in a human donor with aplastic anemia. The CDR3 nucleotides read TGTGCCAGCATTACGGGGAATCAGCCCCAGCATTTT. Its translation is CASITGNQPQHF.